This is a list of T cell receptor beta chains from one sample in a study of control samples from healthy donors and cancer patients. Libraries were prepared by immunoSEQ multiplex PCR; TCRdb keeps only in-frame clonotypes and omits some of them. The repertoire holds nearly 200,000 clones, with 91% as singletons. Source material: blood. These receptors all stem from a young man in good health. The CDR3 runs from the conserved cysteine through the conserved F or W. Clone size is stated in some rows and not others, as once, few, many or a class when expanded.

CDR3	V	J	size
CASSPSRGMSTDTQYF	TRBV18	TRBJ2-3	.
CAWSVNRAGNTIYF	TRBV30	TRBJ1-3	.
CASSSPIAGATTDTQYF	TRBV5-4	TRBJ2-3	.
CASSQDGGGYEQYF	TRBV4-2	TRBJ2-7	.
CASRGTPGTDTQYF	TRBV27	TRBJ2-3	.
CATSDPRTGLAGGDTQYF	TRBV24-1	TRBJ2-3	.
CASSLGGRYNEQFF	TRBV7-2	TRBJ2-1	.
CASSISRNNEQFF	TRBV19	TRBJ2-1	.
CARSLLILRSYGYTF	TRBV5-3	TRBJ1-2	.
CASGDGTLSYEQYF	TRBV5-1	TRBJ2-7	.
CASRSPRSYTEAFF	TRBV25-1	TRBJ1-1	.
CSSIFGASGGNEQFF	TRBV29-1	TRBJ2-1	.
CASSDSRGGSTDTQYF	TRBV6-4	TRBJ2-3	.
CASSLMGLAGATYEQYF	TRBV5-4	TRBJ2-7	once
CATSDSGTGGYEQYF	TRBV24-1	TRBJ2-7	.
CASSLFRRGVSNQPQHF	TRBV7-3	TRBJ1-5	.
CASSLEGDLSYNEQFF	TRBV11-2	TRBJ2-1	.
CACFTPPTTNTGELFF	TRBV30	TRBJ2-2	.
CARVREGEANYGYTF	TRBV2	TRBJ1-2	.
CASSPREGVVAKNIQYF	TRBV3-1/TRBV3-2	TRBJ2-4	.
CASSAYIRVSNQPQHF	TRBV25-1	TRBJ1-5	once
CATSRDSRGYEQYF	TRBV15	TRBJ2-7	.
CASSEAIQEENEKLFF	TRBV2	TRBJ1-4	.
CASSLGTGRFQPQHF	TRBV5-1	TRBJ1-5	.
CASSLAGLAVDTQYF	TRBV5-4	TRBJ2-3	.
CASSDYRVVNSPLHF	TRBV6-1	TRBJ1-6	.
CASSPLRGPTGSRHDGELFF	TRBV4-1	TRBJ2-2	.
CASSLAGRDQPQHF	TRBV7-9	TRBJ1-5	.
CAWRAGQYGDEQYF	TRBV30	TRBJ2-7	.
CASSLTGNGNTDTQYF	TRBV5-1	TRBJ2-3	.
CASSDRDRDLIGAGELFF	TRBV6-1	TRBJ2-2	.
CASSRDREAEAFF	TRBV19	TRBJ1-1	.
CASRGGGHELKPRF	TRBV2	TRBJ2-7	.
CASSVAGTGKRNEQFF	TRBV28	TRBJ2-1	once
CASSQTGTDTQYF	TRBV12-3/TRBV12-4	TRBJ2-3	.
CASSSPRVGPSGNTIYF	TRBV5-8	TRBJ1-3	.
CAVRGWTEAFF	TRBV27	TRBJ1-1	.
CASSEDRGNIQYF	TRBV10-1	TRBJ2-4	.
CASRGISGAPQHF	TRBV6-5	TRBJ1-5	.
CSVDLGTASTGANVLTF	TRBV29-1	TRBJ2-6	.
CASGGQGGYEQYF	TRBV2	TRBJ2-7	.
CASSPLGGNTGELFF	TRBV7-3	TRBJ2-2	.
CASSQGGYSNQPQHF	TRBV3-1/TRBV3-2	TRBJ1-5	.
CASSLAAGTGNTPQHF	TRBV7-6	TRBJ1-5	.
CASTPDPRAEAFF	TRBV6-5	TRBJ1-1	.
CAWSAGAGYEQYF	TRBV30	TRBJ2-7	.
CASRTGGDYSAEQFF	TRBV5-1	TRBJ2-1	few
CASSPGQFGYTF	TRBV5-1	TRBJ1-2	.
CASSLMTGGHLEQYF	TRBV3-1/TRBV3-2	TRBJ2-7	.
CAWSRQGNEKLFF	TRBV30	TRBJ1-4	.
CATSEVRTGGDIQYF	TRBV24-1	TRBJ2-4	.
CASSDKGSSYEQYF	TRBV6-1	TRBJ2-7	.
CASSFPRDTSTDTQYF	TRBV7-9	TRBJ2-3	.
CASSIVGTGNEKLFF	TRBV19	TRBJ1-4	.
CATSRVTRDRGYYSNQPQHF	TRBV15	TRBJ1-5	.
CASSPGLAGGPADTQYF	TRBV3-1/TRBV3-2	TRBJ2-3	.